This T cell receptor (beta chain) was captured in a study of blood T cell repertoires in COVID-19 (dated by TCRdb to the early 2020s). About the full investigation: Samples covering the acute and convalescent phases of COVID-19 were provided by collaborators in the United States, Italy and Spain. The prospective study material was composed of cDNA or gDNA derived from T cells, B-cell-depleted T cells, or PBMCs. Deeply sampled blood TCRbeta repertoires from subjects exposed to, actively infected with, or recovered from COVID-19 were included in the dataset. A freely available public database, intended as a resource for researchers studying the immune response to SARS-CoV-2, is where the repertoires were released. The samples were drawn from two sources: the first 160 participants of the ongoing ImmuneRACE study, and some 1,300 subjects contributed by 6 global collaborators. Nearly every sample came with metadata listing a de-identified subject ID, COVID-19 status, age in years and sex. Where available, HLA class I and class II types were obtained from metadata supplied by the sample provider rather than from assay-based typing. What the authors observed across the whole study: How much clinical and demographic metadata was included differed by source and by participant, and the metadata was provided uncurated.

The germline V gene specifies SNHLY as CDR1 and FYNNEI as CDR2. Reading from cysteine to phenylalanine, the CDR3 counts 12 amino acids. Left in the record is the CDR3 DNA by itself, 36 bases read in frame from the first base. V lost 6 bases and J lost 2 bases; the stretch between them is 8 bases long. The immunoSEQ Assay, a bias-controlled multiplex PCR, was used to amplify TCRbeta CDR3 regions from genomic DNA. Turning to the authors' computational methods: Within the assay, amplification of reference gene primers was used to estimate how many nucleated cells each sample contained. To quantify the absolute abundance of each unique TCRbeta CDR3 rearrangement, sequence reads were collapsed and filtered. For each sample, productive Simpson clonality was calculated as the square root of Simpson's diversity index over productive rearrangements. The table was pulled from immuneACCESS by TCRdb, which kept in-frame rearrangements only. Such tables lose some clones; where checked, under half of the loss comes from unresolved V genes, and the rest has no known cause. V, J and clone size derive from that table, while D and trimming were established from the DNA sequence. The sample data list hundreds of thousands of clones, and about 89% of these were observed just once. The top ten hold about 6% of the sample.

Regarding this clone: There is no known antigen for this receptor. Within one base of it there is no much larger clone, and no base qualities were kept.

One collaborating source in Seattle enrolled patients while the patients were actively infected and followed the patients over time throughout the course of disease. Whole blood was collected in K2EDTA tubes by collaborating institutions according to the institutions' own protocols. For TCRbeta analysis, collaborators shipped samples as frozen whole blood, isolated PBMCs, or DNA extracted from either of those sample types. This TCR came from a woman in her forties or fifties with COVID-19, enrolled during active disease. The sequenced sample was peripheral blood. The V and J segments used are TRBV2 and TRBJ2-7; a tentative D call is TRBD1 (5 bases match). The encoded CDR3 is CASRTDAYEQYF. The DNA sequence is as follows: TGTGCCAGCAGGACAGACGCCTACGAGCAGTACTTC.